The clone carrying this T cell receptor (beta chain) was observed many times. What it binds is unknown. TCRdb recomputed calls from the reads with MiXCR, one row per CDR3 protein. The sample lists approximately 590,000 distinct CDR3 sequences; 40% were seen once. These data come from a study of T cell repertoires in cytomegalovirus infection. Study overall: Recently identified HLA-C-restricted CMV epitopes and well-studied HLA-B-restricted CMV epitopes were used by the study. Both CMV infection and a matching HLA type were indicated by public TCR beta signatures. Study-wide results and limits: CMV-specific TCR beta clonotypes restricted by HLA-C were the ones dominating the ex vivo response.

Germline V lookup: CDR1 SQVTM, CDR2 ANQGSEA. Trimming stripped 7 bases from V and 0 bases from J, with 18 bases between. This CDR3 has 15 residues. This sample comprised cultured PBMCs, obtained from culture after CMV antigen stimulation. The receptor was isolated from a human donor in good health (CMV status not recorded). Some clones in this sample may be carry-over from other donors' samples. This chain uses TRBV29-1 with TRBJ1-2, with a weak D call TRBD1 (5 bases). The CDR3 is CSAGGGSVANYGYTF. In DNA form, the CDR3 reads TGCAGCGCCGGGGGAGGGTCCGTAGCTAACTATGGCTACACCTTC.